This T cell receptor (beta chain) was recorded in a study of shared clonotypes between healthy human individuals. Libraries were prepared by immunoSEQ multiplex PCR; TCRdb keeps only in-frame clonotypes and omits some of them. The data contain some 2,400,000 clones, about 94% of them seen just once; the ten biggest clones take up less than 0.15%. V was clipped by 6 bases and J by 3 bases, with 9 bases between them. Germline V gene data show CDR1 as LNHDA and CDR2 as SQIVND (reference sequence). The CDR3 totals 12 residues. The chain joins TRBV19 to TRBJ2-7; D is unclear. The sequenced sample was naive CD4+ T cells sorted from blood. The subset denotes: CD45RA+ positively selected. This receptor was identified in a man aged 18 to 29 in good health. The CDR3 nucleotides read TGTGCCAGTAGGGCTCAGGACTACGAGCAGTACTTC. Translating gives CASRAQDYEQYF.